These T cell receptor beta chains were read from a single sample in a study of CD8 T cells in Susac syndrome. TCRdb ran MiXCR on the immunoSEQ multiplex PCR reads and lists one entry per CDR3 protein. The repertoire holds about 300,000 distinct CDR3 sequences, with 89% as singletons. Sample: CD8+ T cells from PBMCs. The receptors originated from a human donor with multiple sclerosis. The CDR3 runs from the conserved cysteine through the conserved F or W. The order of the fields is J gene, V gene, clone size, D gene, CDR3 protein, CDR3 DNA. D genes are given only for firm matches. Only some rows state a clone size, as once, few, many or a class for expanded clones.

J gene: TRBJ2-3
V gene: TRBV10-3
clone size: NA
D gene: NA
CDR3 protein: CAISETFTDTQYF
CDR3 DNA: TGTGCCATCAGTGAGACTTTCACAGATACGCAGTATTTT

J gene: TRBJ2-1
V gene: TRBV5-1
clone size: NA
D gene: NA
CDR3 protein: CASSLEPYNEQFF
CDR3 DNA: TGCGCCAGCAGCTTGGAACCGTACAATGAGCAGTTCTTC

J gene: TRBJ2-1
V gene: TRBV2
clone size: NA
D gene: TRBD1
CDR3 protein: CAIDRGVETYNEQFF
CDR3 DNA: TGTGCCATAGACAGGGGCGTGGAGACCTACAATGAGCAGTTCTTC

J gene: TRBJ2-3
V gene: TRBV9
clone size: once
D gene: NA
CDR3 protein: CASSPGAFSSTDTQYF
CDR3 DNA: TGTGCCAGCAGCCCGGGGGCGTTTTCTAGCACAGATACGCAGTATTTT

J gene: TRBJ2-7
V gene: TRBV3-1
clone size: NA
D gene: TRBD1
CDR3 protein: CASSPWGQGATEQYF
CDR3 DNA: TGTGCCAGCAGTCCGTGGGGACAGGGGGCGACTGAGCAGTACTTC

J gene: TRBJ2-7
V gene: TRBV24-1
clone size: few
D gene: NA
CDR3 protein: CATSDSDYEQYF
CDR3 DNA: TGTGCCACCAGTGATTCCGACTACGAGCAGTACTTC

J gene: TRBJ2-1
V gene: TRBV20-1
clone size: NA
D gene: TRBD2
CDR3 protein: CSARLAGVEYNEQFF
CDR3 DNA: TGCAGTGCAAGACTAGCGGGTGTCGAATACAATGAGCAGTTCTTC

J gene: TRBJ2-3
V gene: TRBV29-1
clone size: NA
D gene: NA
CDR3 protein: CSVERPPDTQYF
CDR3 DNA: TGCAGCGTTGAACGCCCACCAGATACGCAGTATTTT

J gene: TRBJ1-2
V gene: TRBV10-3
clone size: NA
D gene: TRBD1
CDR3 protein: CAISETGAPIYGYTF
CDR3 DNA: TGTGCCATCAGTGAGACAGGGGCCCCAATCTATGGCTACACCTTC

J gene: TRBJ2-7
V gene: TRBV5-4
clone size: NA
D gene: NA
CDR3 protein: CASSQYSGSYEQYF
CDR3 DNA: TGTGCCAGCAGCCAATACTCGGGGTCCTACGAGCAGTACTTC

J gene: TRBJ2-3
V gene: TRBV12-3/TRBV12-4
clone size: NA
D gene: NA
CDR3 protein: CASSLASSEAQYF
CDR3 DNA: TGTGCCAGCAGTTTAGCATCCAGCGAAGCGCAGTATTTT

J gene: TRBJ2-1
V gene: TRBV30
clone size: once
D gene: NA
CDR3 protein: CASEQEYNEQFF
CDR3 DNA: TGTGCCAGCGAACAGGAATACAATGAGCAGTTCTTC

J gene: TRBJ2-1
V gene: TRBV27
clone size: NA
D gene: NA
CDR3 protein: CASSLPGRPYNEQFF
CDR3 DNA: TGTGCCAGCAGTCTTCCGGGACGGCCTTACAATGAGCAGTTCTTC

J gene: TRBJ1-2
V gene: TRBV19
clone size: NA
D gene: NA
CDR3 protein: CASSDSGDVIYGYTF
CDR3 DNA: TGTGCCAGTAGTGACTCGGGAGACGTGATCTATGGCTACACCTTC

J gene: TRBJ1-4
V gene: TRBV24-1
clone size: NA
D gene: TRBD1
CDR3 protein: CATSESGQDEKLFF
CDR3 DNA: TGTGCCACCAGTGAATCAGGACAGGATGAAAAACTGTTTTTT

J gene: TRBJ2-7
V gene: TRBV27
clone size: once
D gene: NA
CDR3 protein: CASSGGVGARYEQYF
CDR3 DNA: TGTGCCAGCAGTGGGGGGGTGGGGGCGCGATACGAGCAGTACTTC

J gene: TRBJ2-1
V gene: TRBV27
clone size: NA
D gene: NA
CDR3 protein: CASSLLGGHIEQFF
CDR3 DNA: TGTGCCAGCAGCCTCTTAGGCGGGCACATTGAGCAGTTCTTC

J gene: TRBJ1-6
V gene: TRBV20-1
clone size: NA
D gene: TRBD1
CDR3 protein: CSARVDRRLSYNSPLHF
CDR3 DNA: TGCAGTGCTAGAGTGGACAGGCGCCTCTCCTATAATTCACCCCTCCACTTT

J gene: TRBJ2-5
V gene: TRBV7-8
clone size: NA
D gene: TRBD2
CDR3 protein: CASSLVLAEETQYF
CDR3 DNA: TGTGCCAGCAGCTTAGTACTAGCGGAAGAGACCCAGTACTTC

J gene: TRBJ2-3
V gene: TRBV10-3
clone size: NA
D gene: TRBD2
CDR3 protein: CAISGTSAEITDTQYF
CDR3 DNA: TGTGCCATCAGCGGGACTAGCGCCGAAATCACAGATACGCAGTATTTT

J gene: TRBJ2-7
V gene: TRBV30
clone size: NA
D gene: TRBD1
CDR3 protein: CAWRTGEYEQYF
CDR3 DNA: TGTGCCTGGAGAACAGGGGAATACGAGCAGTACTTC

J gene: TRBJ2-7
V gene: TRBV7-9
clone size: NA
D gene: TRBD1
CDR3 protein: CASSPDRGPDEQYF
CDR3 DNA: TGTGCCAGCAGCCCCGACAGGGGCCCGGACGAGCAGTACTTC

J gene: TRBJ2-7
V gene: TRBV12-3/TRBV12-4
clone size: NA
D gene: TRBD1
CDR3 protein: CASRPSTGSYEQYF
CDR3 DNA: TGTGCCAGCAGACCTTCGACAGGGAGCTACGAGCAGTACTTC

J gene: TRBJ1-2
V gene: TRBV19
clone size: NA
D gene: NA
CDR3 protein: CASSLRLEGYTF
CDR3 DNA: TGTGCCAGTAGTCTCCGACTAGAAGGCTACACCTTC

J gene: TRBJ2-1
V gene: TRBV6-2/TRBV6-3
clone size: once
D gene: TRBD1
CDR3 protein: CASSYAPQGYNEQFF
CDR3 DNA: TGTGCCAGCAGTTACGCCCCACAGGGGTACAATGAGCAGTTCTTC

J gene: TRBJ1-1
V gene: TRBV20-1
clone size: once
D gene: NA
CDR3 protein: CSAEPGRNTEAFF
CDR3 DNA: TGCAGTGCTGAACCCGGTCGCAACACTGAAGCTTTCTTT

J gene: TRBJ2-3
V gene: TRBV15
clone size: NA
D gene: NA
CDR3 protein: CATSDVGAPPYTDTQYF
CDR3 DNA: TGTGCCACCAGCGACGTTGGGGCACCGCCTTACACAGATACGCAGTATTTT

J gene: TRBJ2-7
V gene: TRBV19
clone size: NA
D gene: NA
CDR3 protein: CASSPGISYEQYF
CDR3 DNA: TGTGCCAGTAGTCCCGGCATAAGCTACGAGCAGTACTTC

J gene: TRBJ2-3
V gene: TRBV29-1
clone size: NA
D gene: TRBD2
CDR3 protein: CSVALAGVTDTQYF
CDR3 DNA: TGCAGCGTTGCACTAGCGGGAGTGACAGATACGCAGTATTTT

J gene: TRBJ2-2
V gene: TRBV29-1
clone size: NA
D gene: TRBD1
CDR3 protein: CSVERDRANTGELFF
CDR3 DNA: TGCAGCGTTGAGAGGGACAGGGCTAACACCGGGGAGCTGTTTTTT

J gene: TRBJ2-5
V gene: TRBV24-1
clone size: NA
D gene: NA
CDR3 protein: CATSETGGQETQYF
CDR3 DNA: TGTGCCACCAGTGAGACAGGAGGTCAAGAGACCCAGTACTTC

J gene: TRBJ2-1
V gene: TRBV29-1
clone size: NA
D gene: NA
CDR3 protein: CSAEGGPSYEQFF
CDR3 DNA: TGCAGCGCCGAGGGTGGACCAAGCTATGAGCAGTTCTTC

J gene: TRBJ1-1
V gene: TRBV30
clone size: few
D gene: TRBD1
CDR3 protein: CAWTVGTGNTEAFF
CDR3 DNA: TGTGCCTGGACTGTCGGGACAGGGAACACTGAAGCTTTCTTT

J gene: TRBJ2-1
V gene: TRBV30
clone size: NA
D gene: TRBD1
CDR3 protein: CAWNLGQGMNEQFF
CDR3 DNA: TGTGCCTGGAATTTAGGACAGGGGATGAATGAGCAGTTCTTC

J gene: TRBJ2-7
V gene: TRBV25-1
clone size: NA
D gene: NA
CDR3 protein: CASSTGTYEQYF
CDR3 DNA: TGTGCCAGCAGTACAGGGACCTACGAGCAGTACTTC

J gene: TRBJ1-5
V gene: TRBV15
clone size: NA
D gene: TRBD1
CDR3 protein: CATSSPGTGPYQPQHF
CDR3 DNA: TGTGCCACCAGCAGCCCCGGGACAGGACCTTATCAGCCCCAGCATTTT

J gene: TRBJ2-1
V gene: TRBV7-2
clone size: NA
D gene: TRBD2
CDR3 protein: CASSPLAGGHNEQFF
CDR3 DNA: TGTGCCAGCAGCCCACTAGCGGGAGGACACAATGAGCAGTTCTTC

J gene: TRBJ2-5
V gene: TRBV30
clone size: NA
D gene: NA
CDR3 protein: CACLRGTQYF
CDR3 DNA: TGTGCCTGCCTGAGGGGGACCCAGTACTTC

J gene: TRBJ2-7
V gene: TRBV5-8
clone size: NA
D gene: NA
CDR3 protein: CASSSDESYEQYF
CDR3 DNA: TGTGCCAGCAGCTCCGACGAATCCTACGAGCAGTACTTC

J gene: TRBJ2-3
V gene: TRBV10-3
clone size: NA
D gene: NA
CDR3 protein: CAGQEGIVTDTQYF
CDR3 DNA: TGTGCCGGACAAGAGGGGATAGTCACAGATACGCAGTATTTT

J gene: TRBJ2-7
V gene: TRBV30
clone size: NA
D gene: NA
CDR3 protein: CAWSVGDTYEQYF
CDR3 DNA: TGTGCCTGGAGTGTAGGGGATACCTACGAGCAGTACTTC

J gene: TRBJ2-7
V gene: TRBV4-2
clone size: once
D gene: TRBD1
CDR3 protein: CASSQDEQGAYEQYF
CDR3 DNA: TGTGCCAGCAGCCAAGATGAGCAGGGGGCCTACGAGCAGTACTTC

J gene: TRBJ1-1
V gene: TRBV19
clone size: few
D gene: NA
CDR3 protein: CASSMGGTNTEAFF
CDR3 DNA: TGTGCCAGTAGTATGGGGGGGACAAACACTGAAGCTTTCTTT

J gene: TRBJ2-7
V gene: TRBV29-1
clone size: NA
D gene: NA
CDR3 protein: CSVDGGSGEQYF
CDR3 DNA: TGCAGCGTTGACGGGGGCTCAGGCGAGCAGTACTTC

J gene: TRBJ2-7
V gene: TRBV11-2
clone size: NA
D gene: NA
CDR3 protein: CASSLQPGLAASYEQYF
CDR3 DNA: TGTGCCAGCAGCTTACAGCCCGGACTGGCGGCCTCCTACGAGCAGTACTTC

J gene: TRBJ2-2
V gene: TRBV29-1
clone size: NA
D gene: NA
CDR3 protein: CSVLTGAGELFF
CDR3 DNA: TGCAGCGTCCTCACGGGGGCAGGGGAGCTGTTTTTT

J gene: TRBJ2-2
V gene: TRBV5-4
clone size: few
D gene: NA
CDR3 protein: CASRWGAGELFF
CDR3 DNA: TGTGCCAGCAGGTGGGGGGCCGGGGAGCTGTTTTTT

J gene: TRBJ1-1
V gene: TRBV10-3
clone size: NA
D gene: NA
CDR3 protein: CAIRQGLNTEAFF
CDR3 DNA: TGTGCCATCAGGCAGGGGTTGAACACTGAAGCTTTCTTT

J gene: TRBJ1-1
V gene: TRBV6-1
clone size: NA
D gene: NA
CDR3 protein: CASSESEYTEAFF
CDR3 DNA: TGTGCCAGCAGTGAATCGGAATACACTGAAGCTTTCTTT

J gene: TRBJ2-7
V gene: TRBV20-1
clone size: NA
D gene: NA
CDR3 protein: CSAKDRPDEQYF
CDR3 DNA: TGCAGTGCTAAGGACAGACCGGACGAGCAGTACTTC

J gene: TRBJ2-3
V gene: TRBV7-9
clone size: NA
D gene: NA
CDR3 protein: CASSSRADSGTDTQYF
CDR3 DNA: TGTGCCAGCAGCTCACGAGCGGACAGCGGCACAGATACGCAGTATTTT